These 25 T cell receptor beta chains came from one sample sequenced in a study of blood T cell repertoires in COVID-19. Sequencing used immunoSEQ multiplex PCR; TCRdb keeps in-frame clones, though not all of them. The profile shows approximately 75,000 clones, 83% of them singletons. Material: peripheral blood. These receptors all stem from a man between 25 and 39 years old with COVID-19, enrolled during active disease.

The J gene is TRBJ1-2, the V gene TRBV5-4; possibly TRBD1 for D (5 bases). The CDR3 is 14 amino acids. Germline values: CDR1 SGHNT, CDR2 YYREEE (reference sequence). Between the trimmed V and J ends, which lost 4 bases and 2 bases, there was a span of 12 bases. The CDR3: CASSPDKGNYGYTF. The CDR3 nucleotides are TGTGCCAGCAGCCCAGACAAGGGGAACTATGGCTACACCTTC.

The V call is TRBV19, the J call TRBJ1-1; TRBD1 matches 8 bases. Germline assignment: CDR1 LNHDA and CDR2 SQIVND (reference sequence). The V gene end was trimmed by 4 bases and the J gene end by 4 bases; junction bases not matched to a gene: 8. The CDR3 totals 15 residues. As DNA, the CDR3 is TGTGCCAGTAGTAAAGGACAGGGTCTCGTCACTGAAGCTTTCTTT. Translation: CASSKGQGLVTEAFF.

V gene TRBV14 combines with J gene TRBJ1-5; 8 nucleotides line up with TRBD1. Germline lookup yields CDR1 SGHDN and CDR2 FVKESK. The CDR3 spans 15 residues. The V segment lost 1 base and the J segment 5 bases; nucleotides outside the gene matches: 4. CDR3 region: CASSQAGQGHQPQHF. The CDR3 region has the DNA TGTGCCAGCAGCCAAGCAGGACAGGGTCATCAGCCCCAGCATTTT.

This chain links TRBV6-6 with TRBJ2-7; 7 bases align to TRBD1. V shed 3 bases, J shed 1 base, and the junction held 3 bases outside the gene matches. The CDR3 sequence is 14 residues long. CDR1 is MNHNY, CDR2 SVGAGI, per germline (reference sequence). The CDR3 nucleotides are TGTGCCAGCAGTTATCAGGGGGAATCCTACGAGCAGTACTTC. As protein: CASSYQGESYEQYF.

The chain joins TRBV5-1 to TRBJ2-5; 16 positions match TRBD2. Unmatched junction bases numbered 15, after V lost 4 bases and J lost 6 bases. The CDR3 extends over 19 amino acids. Germline CDR1 SGHRS, CDR2 YFSETQ. CDR3 nucleotide sequence: TGCGCCAGCAGCGCATCGGGACTAGCGGGAGGGCGAATTTTGAAGACCCAGTACTTC. Its translation is CASSASGLAGGRILKTQYF.

The chain recombines TRBV5-1 with TRBJ1-6; 10 positions agree with TRBD1. The CDR3 is made up of 14 amino acids. Germline CDR1 reads SGHRS; CDR2 reads YFSETQ. J gave up 8 bases and V 6 bases, and 5 bases lay outside the gene matches. CDR3 sequence: CASTTGTGDSPLHF. CDR3 sequence (DNA): TGCGCCAGCACCACCGGGACAGGGGATTCACCCCTCCACTTT.

The DNA for the CDR3 is TGTGCCAGCAGTTTATCCGGGACAGGGATTCCCTACGAGCAGTACTTC. Its translation is CASSLSGTGIPYEQYF. This sequence joins TRBV27 and TRBJ2-7; 9 bases agree with TRBD1. The germline V gene encodes CDR1 MNHEY and CDR2 SMNVEV (reference sequence). V trimming: 0 bases; J trimming: 2 bases; junction bases outside the gene matches: 5. This CDR3 has 16 amino acids.

J is TRBJ1-1 and V is TRBV6-5; no firm D call. The CDR3 spans 15 residues. Trimming took off 2 bases at V and 0 bases at J, with 10 bases between the two ends. Germline V gene sequence: CDR1 MNHEY, CDR2 SVGAGI. The CDR3 sequence: CASSYTLAMNTEAFF. The CDR3 DNA is TGTGCCAGCAGTTACACCCTAGCCATGAACACTGAAGCTTTCTTT.

The rearrangement joins TRBV7-3 to TRBJ2-1; 7 nucleotides line up with TRBD2. CDR1 SGHTA and CDR2 FQGTGA come from the germline V gene. The CDR3 contains 15 residues. The junction had 9 bases not matched to a gene; V was cut back by 2 bases and J by 8 bases. As DNA, the CDR3 is TGTGCCAGCAGCTTAGGATTCGGCGGGAGTTATGAGCAGTTCTTC. This encodes CASSLGFGGSYEQFF.

This clone was found a few times. The chain recombines TRBV3-1 (or the pseudogene TRBV3-2) with TRBJ1-2, with D maybe TRBD1 (5 bases). Germline V gene sequence: CDR1 LGHDT, CDR2 YNNKEL (reference sequence). V lost 2 bases, J lost 4 bases, and 17 bases lay in between. The CDR3 contains 16 residues. The CDR3 DNA sequence: TGTGCCAGCAGCCAACATGCTGGCGGGGGGACCTATGGCTACACCTTC. Its protein product is CASSQHAGGGTYGYTF.

J is TRBJ2-7 and V is TRBV19; 7 bases agree with TRBD1. Germline trimming cut 5 bases from V and 0 bases from J; bases unmatched to any gene: 4. This CDR3 contains 14 residues. Germline-derived CDR1 and CDR2 are LNHDA and SQIVND (reference sequence). The DNA of the CDR3 is TGTGCCAGTAGTGTCACAGGGGCCTCCTACGAGCAGTACTTC. Residues: CASSVTGASYEQYF.

The gene calls are TRBV15 and TRBJ1-6, with 9 positions matching TRBD1. Germline V gives CDR1 LNHNV, CDR2 YYDKDF (reference sequence). V dropped 5 bases and J dropped 8; count of bases not matched to a gene: 4. CDR3 length equals 14 residues. CDR3 protein: CATSRDRGDSPLHF. The CDR3 DNA is TGTGCCACCAGCCGCGACAGGGGGGATTCACCCCTCCACTTT.

This CDR3 is CASSVAPSGETGANEQFF. As DNA, the CDR3 is TGTGCCAGCAGCGTAGCTCCTAGCGGTGAGACGGGGGCCAATGAGCAGTTCTTC. This sequence joins TRBV9 and TRBJ2-1; a weak D match, TRBD2 (7 bases). Germline-derived CDR1 and CDR2 are SGDLS and YYNGEE. V lost 0 bases to trimming and J lost 6 bases, with 22 bases between them. This CDR3 spans 18 amino acids.

This chain connects TRBV25-1 to TRBJ1-2, with TRBD1 identical over 7 bases. There are 13 residues in the CDR3. J lost 7 bases, V lost 7 bases, and 9 bases had no gene match. Germline CDR1 is MGHDK and CDR2 is SYGVNS. The CDR3 sequence: CASIGTDGGGYTF. CDR3 DNA: TGTGCCAGCATTGGGACAGACGGAGGTGGCTACACCTTC.

J is TRBJ1-1 and V is TRBV6-5; the D is unclear. CDR3 size: 13 residues. V was clipped by 7 bases and J by 0 bases, with 9 bases between them. The germline V gene has CDR1 MNHEY and CDR2 SVGAGI. CDR3 sequence (DNA): TGTGCCAGCACCGAGGCCTTGAACACTGAAGCTTTCTTT. As protein: CASTEALNTEAFF.

This rearrangement joins TRBV6-5 to TRBJ2-2; 7 bases fit TRBD2. Germline assignment: CDR1 MNHEY and CDR2 SVGAGI. Unmatched junction bases numbered 0, after V lost 5 bases and J lost 3 bases. The CDR3 is 13 amino acids. The DNA of the CDR3 is TGTGCCAGCAGTAGCGGGGACACCGGGGAGCTGTTTTTT. Protein product: CASSSGDTGELFF.

The CDR3 nucleotides are TGTGCCAGCAGTCGCACGGGACTCAGTCAAGAGACCCAGTACTTC. Translation: CASSRTGLSQETQYF. The chain joins TRBV6-1 to TRBJ2-5; D might be TRBD2 (6 bases). V dropped 5 bases and J dropped 2 bases, with 15 bases sitting between them. In germline, CDR1 is MNHNS, CDR2 SASEGT. This CDR3 is 15 amino acids long.

The V gene is TRBV18, the J gene TRBJ1-2; 12 positions agree with TRBD1. V shed 3 bases, J shed 8 bases, and the junction held 7 bases outside the gene matches. The CDR3 runs to 15 residues. Germline lookup yields CDR1 KGHSH and CDR2 LQKENI. The chain's CDR3 is CASSPLGQGAAGYTF. The CDR3 nucleotides read TGTGCCAGCTCACCCTTGGGACAGGGGGCAGCGGGCTACACCTTC.

The chain recombines TRBV10-1 with TRBJ2-3; TRBD1 aligns across 7 bases. Germline V CDR1 and CDR2: WNHNN, SYGVQD (reference sequence). With 6 bases clipped from V and 12 bases from J, the junction kept 12 bases outside the gene matches. The CDR3 contains 13 residues. CDR3 DNA: TGCGCCAGCAGCGCCTCCGGACAGGCAGCACAGTATTTT. Translation: CASSASGQAAQYF.

The chain recombines TRBV11-2 with TRBJ1-3, with 7 bases identical to TRBD1. This CDR3 is built from 16 residues. After removal of 5 bases from V and 4 bases from J, the junction contained 11 bases not matched to a gene. The germline CDR1 and CDR2 sequences are SGHAT and FQNNGV. CDR3 residues: CASSPLQGIKGNTIYF. The DNA for the CDR3 is TGTGCCAGCAGCCCTTTACAGGGGATCAAAGGAAACACCATATATTTT.

The chain joins TRBV28 to TRBJ2-5, with 8 bases aligning to TRBD1. This CDR3 contains 15 residues. The ends lost 6 bases at V and 2 bases at J; junction bases unmatched: 8. Germline V CDR1 and CDR2: MDHEN, SYDVKM. The CDR3 DNA reads as TGTGCCAGCAGGGGAGGACAGGGTCGACAAGAGACCCAGTACTTC. As protein: CASRGGQGRQETQYF.

The rearrangement links TRBV6-6 to TRBJ1-5; 8 bases match TRBD1. CDR1 and CDR2 from the germline V gene are MNHNY and SVGAGI (reference sequence). There are 19 residues in the CDR3. With 5 bases clipped from V and 4 bases from J, the junction kept 19 bases outside the gene matches. The CDR3 region has the DNA TGTGCCAGCAGTCGAGGGAGGGGTTGGGACAGGATCTTTAATCAGCCCCAGCATTTT. Translating gives CASSRGRGWDRIFNQPQHF.

This chain links TRBV11-2 with TRBJ1-4; D is ambiguous. The CDR3 length is 17 residues. The V end lost 4 bases, the J end lost 4 bases, and 19 bases lay between the germline ends. The germline V gene has CDR1 SGHAT and CDR2 FQNNGV. The CDR3: CASSSLHVQLYNEKLFF. The CDR3 DNA sequence: TGTGCCAGCAGCTCCCTTCACGTACAGCTTTATAATGAAAAACTGTTTTTT.

V usage is TRBV5-5 and J usage is TRBJ1-5; TRBD1 matches at 9 bases. CDR1 is SGHKS and CDR2 is YYEKEE in the germline V gene (reference sequence). Trimming cost V 4 bases and J 7 bases; bases outside gene matches: 6. This CDR3 is built from 14 residues. As DNA, the CDR3 is TGTGCCAGCAGCATACAGGGGGCTGGGCAGCCCCAGCATTTT. It encodes CASSIQGAGQPQHF.

The gene calls are TRBV5-1 and TRBJ2-5; D unresolved. Between the trimmed V and J ends, which lost 0 bases and 2 bases, there was a span of 5 bases. Germline V gene lookup returns CDR1 SGHRS and CDR2 YFSETQ. The CDR3 totals 13 residues. DNA of the CDR3: TGCGCCAGCAGCTTGGGAGATCAAGAGACCCAGTACTTC. Translated: CASSLGDQETQYF.